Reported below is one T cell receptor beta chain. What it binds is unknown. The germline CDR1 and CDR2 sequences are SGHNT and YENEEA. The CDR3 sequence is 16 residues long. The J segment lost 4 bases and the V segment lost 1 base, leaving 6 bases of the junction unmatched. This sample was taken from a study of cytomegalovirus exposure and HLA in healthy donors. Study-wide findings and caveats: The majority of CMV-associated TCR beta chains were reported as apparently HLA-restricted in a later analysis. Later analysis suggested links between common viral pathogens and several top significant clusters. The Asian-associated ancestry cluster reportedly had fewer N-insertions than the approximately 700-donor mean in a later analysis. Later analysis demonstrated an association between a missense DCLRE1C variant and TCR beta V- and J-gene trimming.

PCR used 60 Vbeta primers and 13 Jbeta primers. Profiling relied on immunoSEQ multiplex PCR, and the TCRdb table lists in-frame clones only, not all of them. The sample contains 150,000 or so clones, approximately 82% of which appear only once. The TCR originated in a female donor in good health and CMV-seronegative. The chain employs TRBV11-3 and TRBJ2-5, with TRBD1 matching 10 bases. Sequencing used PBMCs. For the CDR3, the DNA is TGTGCCAGCAGCTTAGCCGGGACAGGGGAGAGAGAGACCCAGTACTTC. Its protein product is CASSLAGTGERETQYF. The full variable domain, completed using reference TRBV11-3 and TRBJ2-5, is EAGVVQSPRYKIIEKKQPVAFWCNPISGHNTLYWYLQNLGQGPELLIRYENEEAVDDSQLPKDRFSAERLKGVDSTLKIQPAELGDSAVYLCASSLAGTGERETQYFGPGTRLLVL.